The 5 T cell receptor beta chains listed next were all sequenced from one sample in a study of control samples from healthy donors and cancer patients (dated by TCRdb to 2018 to 2020). The method was the immunoSEQ multiplex PCR assay. The source is immuneACCESS, and TCRdb retained only in-frame sequences with V and J called. Part of the clones is not carried over; for the studies checked, unresolved V genes explain less than half of this, and the remainder is unexplained. The sample table records around 120,000 clones; around nine tenths of these occur just once. The top ten clones comprise around 9% of the sample. The sample consisted of blood. These TCRs come from a man in his forties or fifties in good health.

CDR3 sequence reads: CSVDSDRNTEAFF. In nucleotides, the CDR3 is TGCAGCGTTGACTCGGACAGAAACACTGAAGCTTTCTTT. V gene TRBV29-1 combines with J gene TRBJ1-1, with D possibly being TRBD1 (6 bases). From germline, CDR1 is SQVTM and CDR2 ANQGSEA. V lost 3 bases, J lost 2 bases, and 10 bases lay in between. The CDR3 runs 13 residues.

The chain carries TRBV11-2 and TRBJ2-1; D could derive from TRBD1 or TRBD2 (5 bases each). The V and J ends lost 4 bases and 3 bases respectively, with 16 bases between them. The germline CDR1 and CDR2 sequences are SGHAT and FQNNGV. The CDR3 is made up of 16 amino acids. The CDR3 sequence: CASSSTFEGFYNEQFF. CDR3 sequence (DNA): TGTGCCAGCAGCTCGACGTTTGAGGGGTTCTACAATGAGCAGTTCTTC.

The rearrangement links TRBV6-4 to TRBJ2-3; TRBD2 aligns across 9 bases. The CDR3 loop spans 15 amino acids. V shed 3 bases, J shed 4 bases, and the junction held 5 bases outside the gene matches. The germline gives CDR1 MRHNA, CDR2 SNTAGT. For the CDR3, the DNA is TGTGCCAGCAGTGAGAGTAGCGGGGGCTCAGATACGCAGTATTTT. Its translation: CASSESSGGSDTQYF.

This clone was counted a few times. The chain recombines TRBV6-6 with TRBJ1-2; D is perhaps TRBD1 (5 bases). Germline CDR1 and CDR2: MNHNY and SVGAGI (reference sequence). V dropped 2 bases and J dropped 6 bases, with 16 bases sitting between them. This CDR3 contains 15 residues. CDR3 in DNA: TGTGCCAGCAGTTACAAAGGGACCGAGACGAATGGCTACACCTTC. Residues: CASSYKGTETNGYTF.

The chain is built from TRBV7-2 and TRBJ2-7, with D possibly TRBD1 on 5 matching bases. The CDR3 is 13 amino acids. Germline V gives CDR1 SGHTA, CDR2 FQGNSA. The V end was cut by 3 bases, the J end by 6 bases, with 12 bases between. The chain's CDR3 is CASSLSMGLEQYF. Here the CDR3 DNA reads TGTGCCAGCAGCTTGAGCATGGGGCTCGAGCAGTACTTC.